This section outlines one T cell receptor beta chain sequence together with its context. Its antigen is still unknown. These data come from a study of CXCR3-negative and CXCR3-positive naive CD8 T cells. Looking at the study overall: With about 1.5 +/- 0.3 million reads per library, the TRB reads numbered some 130 million in total.

Germline V lookup: CDR1 DFQATT, CDR2 SNEGSKA (reference sequence). The CDR3 totals 13 residues. Triplicates of 300,000 cells were sorted from each CD8+ T cell subset. CD45RO-CCR7+CD27+CD95- was the phenotype of naive CD8+ T cells. The TRB libraries of cDNA were built by UMI-labeled 5' RACE. TCRdb reprocessed the 5' RACE reads and reports one entry per CDR3 protein, with no DNA. The sample is made up of some 150,000 distinct CDR3 sequences, and the top ten hold nearly 0.5% of it. General study results and limits: Against CXCR3-negative naive cells, CXCR3-positive naive cells showed more hydrophobic TRB CDR3s. Similar TRBV-TRBJ gene usage was seen in naive CXCR3-negative and CXCR3-positive cells, but not in memory cells.

Sequencing was performed on naive CXCR3+ CD8+ T cells from blood. Documented subset: CD45RO-CCR7+CD27+CD95- naive CD8+ T cells expressing CXCR3 (TNR3+). The gene calls are TRBV20-1 and TRBJ2-5. This receptor was obtained from a human donor in good health. Some clones in this sample may be carry-over from other donors' samples. The CDR3 region is CSTKPRVYETQYF.